Listed here are 23 T cell receptor beta chains from one sample, sequenced in a study of blood T cells in healthy people across ages. For the second PCR, which ran for about 6 to 11 cycles, a sample-barcoded 5' primer and a J-beta primer mix were used. A single record per CDR3 protein comes from TCRdb applying MiXCR to the 5' RACE reads. The repertoire holds fewer than 950,000 distinct CDR3 sequences, with approximately 53% as singletons. The sequenced sample was blood. The receptors shown here come from an elderly man in good health.

The V and J genes are TRBV7-2 and TRBJ2-7; weak D call: TRBD2 (5 bases). This CDR3 spans 15 amino acids. Per germline, CDR1 SGHTA and CDR2 FQGNSA. Trimming removed 4 bases from V and 6 bases from J, with 19 bases in between. The CDR3 DNA sequence: TGTGCCAGCAGCTCAGTGAAGGGAGTGATGGGCGAGCAGTACTTC. Translated, it gives CASSSVKGVMGEQYF.

The chain links TRBV10-3 to TRBJ2-1, with TRBD1 matching 7 bases. Germline V gene lookup returns CDR1 ENHRY and CDR2 SYGVKD. The CDR3 extends over 17 amino acids. The V and J ends lost 2 bases and 2 bases, in that order; junction bases with no gene match: 9. The DNA for the CDR3 is TGTGCCATCAGTGAGCCCTTTTTGACAGGGCCCTACAATGAGCAGTTCTTC. It is translated as CAISEPFLTGPYNEQFF.

This clonotype was counted only a few times. J is TRBJ2-7 and V is TRBV27; 7 bases are a match to TRBD2. The J call may be in error: the DNA end matches TRBJ2-1 better. Germline V lookup: CDR1 MNHEY, CDR2 SMNVEV (reference sequence). The CDR3 extends over 13 amino acids. The CDR3 region has the DNA TGTGCCAGCAGTTTATCGCGGGGGAGTGAGCAGTTCTTC. Residues: CASSLSRGSEQFF.

The V call is TRBV11-2, the J call TRBJ2-7; maybe TRBD1 (6 bases). The germline gives CDR1 SGHAT, CDR2 FQNNGV. The V end was cut by 1 base, the J end by 5 bases, with 15 bases between. This CDR3 spans 15 amino acids. CDR3 sequence: CASSLAGQGIDEQYF. The CDR3 DNA reads TGTGCCAGCAGCTTAGCCGGCCAGGGGATCGACGAGCAGTACTTC. Full variable domain (rest looked up from reference TRBV11-2 and TRBJ2-7): EAGVAQSPRYKIIEKRQSVAFWCNPISGHATLYWYQQILGQGPKLLIQFQNNGVVDDSQLPKDRFSAERLKGVDSTLKIQPAKLEDSAVYLCASSLAGQGIDEQYFGPGTRLTVT.

Of note for this clonotype: A read error may produce the germline difference seen at one junction end. The chain employs TRBV7-2 and TRBJ1-1; D gene uncertain. This CDR3 is 17 amino acids long. Per germline, CDR1 SGHTA and CDR2 FQGNSA. The DNA of the CDR3 is TGTGCCGGCAGCTTAGCGGGAGGCAGGCCAATGAACACTGAAGCTTTCTTT. Protein sequence: CAGSLAGGRPMNTEAFF.

The gene calls are TRBV5-1 and TRBJ2-7; possible D gene TRBD1, 5 bases. With 4 bases removed from V and 7 bases from J, the gap between germline ends came to 18 bases. In germline, CDR1 is SGHRS, CDR2 YFSETQ. CDR3 length equals 14 residues. This CDR3 reads CASSPRQSGAEQYF. Written as DNA, the CDR3 is TGCGCCAGCAGCCCGCGACAGTCTGGGGCAGAGCAGTACTTC.

Notes on this clonotype: The junction and the germline gene differ at one end; a read error may be behind it. The V gene is TRBV7-9, the J gene TRBJ2-7; D gene ambiguous. The CDR3 covers 13 residues. Germline CDR1 reads SEHNR; CDR2 reads FQNEAQ (reference sequence). CDR3 DNA sequence: TGTGCCAACAGCTTCGACGGCTCCTACGAGCAGTACTTC. It is translated as CANSFDGSYEQYF.

This clonotype came up once. This sequence joins TRBV9 and TRBJ2-2, with no clear D. V lost 0 bases to trimming and J lost 1 base, with 7 bases between them. Germline V CDR1 and CDR2: SGDLS, YYNGEE. There are 15 residues in the CDR3. As DNA, the CDR3 is TGTGCCAGCAGCGTAGGTACAGTGAACACCGGGGAGCTGTTTTTT. Protein sequence: CASSVGTVNTGELFF.

The gene calls are TRBV12-3 or TRBV12-4 and TRBJ2-5; D gene ambiguous. This CDR3 is 14 amino acids long. The V gene lost 1 base and the J gene lost 5 bases, with 11 bases spanning the gap. DNA of the CDR3: TGTGCCAGCAGTTTAGGAACTCTATCGGAGACCCAGTACTTC. Protein product: CASSLGTLSETQYF.

The gene calls are TRBV27 and TRBJ2-3; D is perhaps TRBD2 (6 bases). V lost 8 bases and J lost 8, with 14 bases in between. Germline-derived CDR1 and CDR2 are MNHEY and SMNVEV (reference sequence). The CDR3 is 12 residues long. The CDR3, as DNA: TGTGCCAGCCATGCGGGGTTGGGTACGCAGTATTTT. Residues: CASHAGLGTQYF.

There are a few counts of this clonotype. CDR3 bases: TGTGCCAGCTCACCTCAGGGGACGGATGGCTACACCTTC. It yields the protein CASSPQGTDGYTF. The chain combines TRBV18 with TRBJ1-2; tentatively, D is TRBD1 (6 bases). The V end was cut by 3 bases, the J end by 6 bases, with 11 bases between. Germline loops: CDR1 KGHSH, CDR2 LQKENI. There are 13 residues in the CDR3. The entire variable domain, with the rest obtained from reference TRBV18 and TRBJ1-2, is as follows: NAGVMQNPRHLVRRRGQEARLRCSPMKGHSHVYWYRQLPEEGLKFMVYLQKENIIDESGMPKERFSAEFPKEGPSILRIQQVVRGDSAAYFCASSPQGTDGYTFGSGTRLTVV.

In its sample, this clonotype was seen once. Germline and junction disagree at one end, which may indicate a read error. The chain couples TRBV5-1 to TRBJ2-1; D is unresolved. From germline, CDR1 is SGHRS and CDR2 YFSETQ. There are 14 residues in the CDR3. This chain's CDR3 is CTSSLVTKYNEQFF. The CDR3, as DNA: TGCACCAGCAGCTTGGTCACGAAATACAATGAGCAGTTCTTC.

The V gene is TRBV18, the J gene TRBJ2-1; 11 bases agree with TRBD2. Germline loops: CDR1 KGHSH, CDR2 LQKENI. The CDR3 covers 15 residues. V lost 4 bases, J lost 7 bases, and 6 bases stayed unmatched. The CDR3 nucleotides read TGTGCCAGCTCACGTAATAGCGGGAGGGAAAATGAGCAGTTCTTC. It specifies CASSRNSGRENEQFF. The full variable domain, completed using reference TRBV18 and TRBJ2-1, is NAGVMQNPRHLVRRRGQEARLRCSPMKGHSHVYWYRQLPEEGLKFMVYLQKENIIDESGMPKERFSAEFPKEGPSILRIQQVVRGDSAAYFCASSRNSGRENEQFFGPGTRLTVL.

As regards this clonotype: The junction and the germline gene differ at one end; a read error may be behind it. The chain employs TRBV9 and TRBJ2-1; 10 bases are a match to TRBD2. Per germline, CDR1 SGDLS and CDR2 YYNGEE. The CDR3 totals 18 residues. As DNA, the CDR3 is TGTGCCAGCAGCGTAGGGGGGCTAGCGGGAGACCCGTGGAATGAACAGTTCTTC. Its translation is CASSVGGLAGDPWNEQFF.

This chain connects TRBV20-1 to TRBJ1-5; 8 bases are a match to TRBD1. CDR1 is DFQATT and CDR2 is SNEGSKA in the germline V gene (reference sequence). Trimming took 1 base from V and 6 from J; bases not matched to a gene: 2. This CDR3 spans 13 amino acids. For the CDR3, the DNA is TGCAGTGCTAGAGTAACAGGGGGTCAGCCCCAGCATTTT. It encodes CSARVTGGQPQHF.

The rearrangement uses TRBV20-1 and TRBJ2-7; 7 bases fit TRBD2. Germline V lookup: CDR1 DFQATT, CDR2 SNEGSKA (reference sequence). The CDR3 is made up of 13 amino acids. The V gene end was trimmed by 1 base and the J gene end by 7 bases; junction bases not matched to a gene: 7. CDR3 sequence: CSARAGGGVEQYF. DNA for the CDR3: TGCAGTGCTAGAGCGGGAGGTGGGGTGGAGCAGTACTTC.

This chain joins TRBV5-1 and TRBJ2-3, with D perhaps TRBD1 (7 bases). Germline V gene sequence: CDR1 SGHRS, CDR2 YFSETQ. The V gene lost 3 bases and the J gene lost 14 bases, with 16 bases spanning the gap. The CDR3 is 12 residues long. CDR3 amino acids: CASSYQGGHAYF. DNA for the CDR3: TGCGCCAGCAGCTACCAGGGGGGACACGCGTATTTT.

Only a few counts were recorded for this clonotype. The chain has TRBV4-1 and TRBJ1-2; D may be TRBD1 (6 bases). This CDR3 contains 16 residues. The V gene's germline CDR1 is MGHRA and CDR2 YSYEKL. Trimming pared 0 bases from V and 6 bases from J, leaving 17 bases between. The CDR3 reads CASSQDQTRGVDGYTF. The CDR3 DNA reads TGCGCCAGCAGCCAAGATCAGACCAGGGGAGTGGATGGCTACACCTTC.

This rearrangement joins TRBV18 to TRBJ2-1; 10 positions agree with TRBD2. The CDR3 covers 15 residues. Germline trimming cut 1 base from V and 6 bases from J; bases unmatched to any gene: 3. From germline, CDR1 is KGHSH and CDR2 LQKENI. CDR3 coding DNA: TGTGCCAGCTCACCACTAGCGGGAGGAGGCAATGAGCAGTTCTTC. The encoded protein is CASSPLAGGGNEQFF.

This chain joins TRBV9 and TRBJ1-6; unclear D gene. Per the germline V gene, CDR1 is SGDLS and CDR2 is YYNGEE. CDR3 length equals 15 residues. V was shortened by 0 bases and J by 3 bases, with 7 bases between the two germline ends. CDR3 region: CASSVGGFYNSPLHF. CDR3 DNA sequence: TGTGCCAGCAGCGTAGGAGGGTTCTATAATTCACCCCTCCACTTT.

V gene TRBV6-1 combines with J gene TRBJ2-3; D uncertain. The CDR3 spans 12 residues. Germline assignment: CDR1 MNHNS and CDR2 SASEGT. The V gene lost 0 bases and the J gene lost 14 bases, with 12 bases spanning the gap. The CDR3 protein is CASSEALRYAYF. As DNA, the CDR3 is TGTGCCAGCAGTGAAGCGCTCAGATACGCGTATTTT.

This clonotype came up a few times. In DNA, the CDR3 is TGCGCCAGCAGCTTGCCTTCGTCGGGGGAGCAGTACTTC. Its protein is CASSLPSSGEQYF. The rearrangement joins TRBV5-1 to TRBJ2-5; D might be TRBD2 (6 bases). The CDR3 contains 13 residues. The V end lost 1 base, the J end lost 11 bases, and 15 bases lay between the germline ends. CDR1 SGHRS and CDR2 YFSETQ come from the germline V gene. The full variable domain, its missing parts supplied by reference TRBV5-1 and TRBJ2-5, is KAGVTQTPRYLIKTRGQQVTLSCSPISGHRSVSWYQQTPGQGLQFLFEYFSETQRNKGNFPGRFSGRQFSNSRSEMNVSTLELGDSALYLCASSLPSSGEQYFGPGTRLLVL.

This clonotype was counted once. V and J are TRBV27 and TRBJ1-1; a weak D match, TRBD1 (5 bases). The CDR3 runs 15 residues. Germline values: CDR1 MNHEY, CDR2 SMNVEV (reference sequence). Trimming took off 7 bases at V and 3 bases at J, with 18 bases between the two ends. CDR3 nucleotide sequence: TGTGCCAGCATGGGAGAGAGTTTAGGGGACACTGAAGCTTTCTTT. It codes for CASMGESLGDTEAFF.